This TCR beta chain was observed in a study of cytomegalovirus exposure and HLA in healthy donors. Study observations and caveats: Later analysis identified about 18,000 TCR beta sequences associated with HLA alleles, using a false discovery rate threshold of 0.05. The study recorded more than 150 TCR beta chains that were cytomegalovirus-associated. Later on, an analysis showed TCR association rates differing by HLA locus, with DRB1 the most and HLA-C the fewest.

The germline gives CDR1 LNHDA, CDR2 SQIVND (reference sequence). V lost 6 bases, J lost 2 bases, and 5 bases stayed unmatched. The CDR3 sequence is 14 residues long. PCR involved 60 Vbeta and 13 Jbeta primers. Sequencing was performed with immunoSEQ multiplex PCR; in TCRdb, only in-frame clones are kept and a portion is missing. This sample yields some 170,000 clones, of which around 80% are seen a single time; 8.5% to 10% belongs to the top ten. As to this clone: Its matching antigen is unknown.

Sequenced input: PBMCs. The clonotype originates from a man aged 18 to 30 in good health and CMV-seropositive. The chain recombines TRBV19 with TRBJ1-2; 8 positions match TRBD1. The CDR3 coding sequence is TGTGCCAGTAGGAGGGACAGGACCAACTATGGCTACACCTTC. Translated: CASRRDRTNYGYTF.